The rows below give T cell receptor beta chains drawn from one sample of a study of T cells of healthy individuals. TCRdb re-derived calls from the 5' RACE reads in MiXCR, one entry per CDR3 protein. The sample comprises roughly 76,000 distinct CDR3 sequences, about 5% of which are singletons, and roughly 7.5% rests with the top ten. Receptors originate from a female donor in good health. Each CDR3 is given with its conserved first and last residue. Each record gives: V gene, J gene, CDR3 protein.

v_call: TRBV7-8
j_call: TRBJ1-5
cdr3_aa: CASSLGQARNQPQHF

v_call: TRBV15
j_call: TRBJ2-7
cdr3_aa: CATSSRTQGNEQYF

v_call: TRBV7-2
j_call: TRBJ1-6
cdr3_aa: CASSPGTVLSPLHF

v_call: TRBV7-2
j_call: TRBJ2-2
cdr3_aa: CATQVGGQPNTGELFF

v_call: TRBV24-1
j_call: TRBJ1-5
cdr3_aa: CATSDWTDQPQHF

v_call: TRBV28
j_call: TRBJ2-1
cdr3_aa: CASRLGGVNEQFF

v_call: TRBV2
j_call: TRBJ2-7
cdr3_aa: CASAARPAQSYEQYF

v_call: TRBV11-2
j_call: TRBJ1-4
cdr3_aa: CASSQGQAATNEKLFF

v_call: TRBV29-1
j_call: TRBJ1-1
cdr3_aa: CSFNLNTEAFF

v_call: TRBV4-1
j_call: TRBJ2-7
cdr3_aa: CASRSTSGYEQYF

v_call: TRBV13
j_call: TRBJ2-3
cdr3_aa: CASSPLAGGRGDTQYF

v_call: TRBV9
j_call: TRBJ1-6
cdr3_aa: CASSVLAEGSPLHF

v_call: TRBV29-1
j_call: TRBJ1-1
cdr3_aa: CSVQTGAYLLANTEAFF

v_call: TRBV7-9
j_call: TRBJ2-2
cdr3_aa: CASSVGLAEYTGELFF

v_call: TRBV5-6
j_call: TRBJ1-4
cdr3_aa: CASTWSSTNEKLFF

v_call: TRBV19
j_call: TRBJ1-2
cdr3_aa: CASSTPRTGYGSTF

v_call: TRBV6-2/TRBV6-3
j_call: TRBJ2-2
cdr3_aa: CASSAEREESGGELFF

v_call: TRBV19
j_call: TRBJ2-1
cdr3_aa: CASSVEGQGDNEQFF

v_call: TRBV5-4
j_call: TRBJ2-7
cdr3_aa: CASSPQGAYEQYF

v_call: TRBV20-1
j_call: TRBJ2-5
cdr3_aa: CSARWLAGPRGITRETQYF

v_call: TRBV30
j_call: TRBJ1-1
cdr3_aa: CAWSEGRTEAFF

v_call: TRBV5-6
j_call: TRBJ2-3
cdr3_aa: CASSVKGESCGTDTQYF

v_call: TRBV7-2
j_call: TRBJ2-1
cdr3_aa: CASSLNPQNNEQFF

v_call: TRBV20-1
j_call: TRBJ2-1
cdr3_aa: CSANLLSPEQFF

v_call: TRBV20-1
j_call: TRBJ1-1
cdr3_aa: CSAGLLGTEAFF

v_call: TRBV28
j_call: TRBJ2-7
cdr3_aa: CASSPSTKGPYEQYF

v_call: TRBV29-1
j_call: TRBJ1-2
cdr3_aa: CSVDPTENNYGYTF

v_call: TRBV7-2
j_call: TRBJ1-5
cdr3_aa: CASSLVGAGSNQPQHF

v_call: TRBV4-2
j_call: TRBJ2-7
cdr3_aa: CASSQGLSSMYEQYF

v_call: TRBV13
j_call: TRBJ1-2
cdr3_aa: CATQKTGLRDGYTF

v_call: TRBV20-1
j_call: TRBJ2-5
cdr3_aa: CSASLWQGDQETQYF

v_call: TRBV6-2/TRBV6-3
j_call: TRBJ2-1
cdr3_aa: CASSYLDRGRVGGNEQFF

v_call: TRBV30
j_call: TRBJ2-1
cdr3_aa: CAWSGTTDNEQFF

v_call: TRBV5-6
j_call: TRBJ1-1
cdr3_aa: CASSAELNTEAFF

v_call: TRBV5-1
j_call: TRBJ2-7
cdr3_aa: CASSARDPTYEQYF

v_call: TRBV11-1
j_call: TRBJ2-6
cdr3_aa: CASSLGTVVSGANVLTF

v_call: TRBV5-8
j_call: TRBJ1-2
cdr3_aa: CASSRGRQGYTF

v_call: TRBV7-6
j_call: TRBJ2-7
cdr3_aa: CASSALSRLAGGEQYF

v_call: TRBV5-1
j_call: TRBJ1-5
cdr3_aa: CASSLDGAGGNQPQHF

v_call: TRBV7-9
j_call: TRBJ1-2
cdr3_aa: CASSPTGGVDGYTF

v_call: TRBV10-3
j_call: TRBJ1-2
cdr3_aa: CAIRTGGFYGYTF

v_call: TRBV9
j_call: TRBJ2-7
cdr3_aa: CASSPQGALYEQYF

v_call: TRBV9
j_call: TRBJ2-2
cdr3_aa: CASSVSTGPSANTGELFF

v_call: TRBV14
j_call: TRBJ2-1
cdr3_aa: CASSRPLAGVSYNEQFF

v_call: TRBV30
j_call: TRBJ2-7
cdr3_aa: CAWSGPGGSYEQYF

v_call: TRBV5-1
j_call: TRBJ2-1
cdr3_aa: CASSSTLAGGYNEQFF

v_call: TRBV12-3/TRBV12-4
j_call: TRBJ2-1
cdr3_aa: CASSSGLEQFF

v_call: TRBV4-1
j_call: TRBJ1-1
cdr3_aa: CASSQDWGGREAFF

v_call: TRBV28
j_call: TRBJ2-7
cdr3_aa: CASSLTGCTYEQYF

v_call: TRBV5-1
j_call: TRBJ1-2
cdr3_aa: CASSPSGGHGYGYTF

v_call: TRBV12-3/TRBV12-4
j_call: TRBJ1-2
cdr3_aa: CASSLALQGFRGYTF

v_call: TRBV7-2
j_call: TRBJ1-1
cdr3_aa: CASSLDLVGAVAFF

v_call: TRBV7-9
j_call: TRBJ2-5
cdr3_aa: CASSSRLETQYF

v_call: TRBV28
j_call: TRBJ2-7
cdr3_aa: CASRTTSGRWSGSEQYF

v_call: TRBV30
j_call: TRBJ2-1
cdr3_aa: CAWSVGSFSGSGNDEQFF